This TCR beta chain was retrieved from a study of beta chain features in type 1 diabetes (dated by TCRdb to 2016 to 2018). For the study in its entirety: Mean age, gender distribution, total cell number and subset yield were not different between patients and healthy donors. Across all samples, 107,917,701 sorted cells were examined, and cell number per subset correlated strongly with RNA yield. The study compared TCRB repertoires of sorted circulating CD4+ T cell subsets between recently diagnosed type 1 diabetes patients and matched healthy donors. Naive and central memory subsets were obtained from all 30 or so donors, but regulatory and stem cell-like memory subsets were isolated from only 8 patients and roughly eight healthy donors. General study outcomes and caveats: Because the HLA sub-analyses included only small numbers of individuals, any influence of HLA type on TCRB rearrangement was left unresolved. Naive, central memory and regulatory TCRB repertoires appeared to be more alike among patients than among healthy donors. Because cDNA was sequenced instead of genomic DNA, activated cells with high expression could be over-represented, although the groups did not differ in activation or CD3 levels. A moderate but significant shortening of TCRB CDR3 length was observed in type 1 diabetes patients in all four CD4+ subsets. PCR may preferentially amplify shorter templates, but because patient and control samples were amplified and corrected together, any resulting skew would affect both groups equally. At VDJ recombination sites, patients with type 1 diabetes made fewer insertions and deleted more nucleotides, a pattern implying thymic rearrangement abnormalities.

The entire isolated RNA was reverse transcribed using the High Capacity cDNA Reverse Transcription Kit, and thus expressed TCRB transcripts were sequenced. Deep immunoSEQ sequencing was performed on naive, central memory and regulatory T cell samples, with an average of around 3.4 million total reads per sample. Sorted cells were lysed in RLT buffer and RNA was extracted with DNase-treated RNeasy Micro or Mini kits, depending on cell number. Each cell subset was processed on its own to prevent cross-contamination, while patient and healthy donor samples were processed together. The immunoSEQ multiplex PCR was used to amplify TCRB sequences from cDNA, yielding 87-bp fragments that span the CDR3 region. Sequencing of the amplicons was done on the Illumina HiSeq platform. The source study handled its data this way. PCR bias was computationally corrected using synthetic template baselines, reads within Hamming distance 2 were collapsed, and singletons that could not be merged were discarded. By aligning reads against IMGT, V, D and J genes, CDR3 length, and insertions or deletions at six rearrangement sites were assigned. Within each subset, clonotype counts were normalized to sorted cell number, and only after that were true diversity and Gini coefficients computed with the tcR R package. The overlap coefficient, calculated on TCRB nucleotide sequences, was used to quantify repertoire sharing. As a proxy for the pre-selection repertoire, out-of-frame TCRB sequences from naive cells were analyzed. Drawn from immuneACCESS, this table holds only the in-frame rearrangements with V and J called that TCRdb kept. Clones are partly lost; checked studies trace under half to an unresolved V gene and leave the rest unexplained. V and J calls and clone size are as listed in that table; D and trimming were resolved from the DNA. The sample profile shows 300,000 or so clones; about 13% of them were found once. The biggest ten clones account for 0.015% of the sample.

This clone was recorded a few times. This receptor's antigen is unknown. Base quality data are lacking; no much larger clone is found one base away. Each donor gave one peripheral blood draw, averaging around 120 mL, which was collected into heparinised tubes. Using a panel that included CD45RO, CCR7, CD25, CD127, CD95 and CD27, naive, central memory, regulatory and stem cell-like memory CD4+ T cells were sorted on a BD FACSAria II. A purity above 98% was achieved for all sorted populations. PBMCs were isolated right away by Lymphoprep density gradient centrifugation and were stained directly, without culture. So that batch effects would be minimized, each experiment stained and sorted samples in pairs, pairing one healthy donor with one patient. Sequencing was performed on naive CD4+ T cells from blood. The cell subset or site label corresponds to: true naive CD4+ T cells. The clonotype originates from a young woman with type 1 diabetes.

The CDR3 loop reads CASSRDRELFF. The DNA sequence is given as TGCGCCAGCAGCCGGGACAGGGAGCTGTTTTTT. The chain is assembled from TRBV5-1 and TRBJ2-2, with TRBD1 perhaps the D gene, on 6 matching bases. V loses 4 bases of germline sequence and J loses 9 bases, and the interval between the two ends is 7 bases. The CDR3 runs 11 residues from the cysteine to the phenylalanine. Solely the CDR3 DNA is kept, with 33 bases framed from the first base. Based on the germline V gene, the CDR1 and CDR2 sequences are SGHRS and YFSETQ.